These 9 T cell receptor beta chains were sequenced from one sample in a study of blood T cell repertoires in COVID-19. Data came from immunoSEQ multiplex PCR; TCRdb stores just in-frame clones and leaves some out. The profile shows 300,000 or so clones, 87% of them singletons. The source material was PBMCs or T cells enriched from blood (not recorded which). The receptors here all came from a woman younger than 45 who had recovered from COVID-19.

About this clone itself: The sample holds other DNA sequences that translate to the same CDR3. The CDR3 DNA is TGCGCCAGCAGCTTGGGCGGGGCTAGCAATGAGCAGTTCTTC. Translation: CASSLGGASNEQFF. This chain joins TRBV5-1 and TRBJ2-1; possibly TRBD2 for D (6 bases). CDR1 and CDR2 from the germline V gene are SGHRS and YFSETQ. The CDR3 is made up of 14 amino acids. Trimming shortened V by 0 bases and J by 6 bases, and 10 bases separated the two germline ends.

The chain employs TRBV12-3 or TRBV12-4 and TRBJ1-3; D gene unclear. V dropped 3 bases and J dropped 4 bases, with 7 bases sitting between them. The CDR3 loop spans 13 amino acids. CDR3 in amino acids: CASSLSVGNTIYF. The CDR3 nucleotides are TGTGCCAGCAGTTTGTCGGTAGGAAACACCATATATTTT.

The V call is TRBV24-1, the J call TRBJ2-2; D possibly corresponds to TRBD1 (5 bases). This CDR3 has 13 residues. Trimming cost V 4 bases and J 6 bases, with 8 bases left between them. CDR1 is KGHDR and CDR2 is SFDVKD in the germline V gene. The CDR3 here is CATSDRAAGELFF. For the CDR3, the DNA is TGTGCCACCAGTGACAGGGCGGCCGGGGAGCTGTTTTTT.

This clone has just one count. The CDR3 DNA reads TGTGCCAGCAGCGTAGGCGGGGGCGTAAATGAAAAACTGTTTTTT. It translates to CASSVGGGVNEKLFF. The rearrangement uses TRBV9 and TRBJ1-4; possible D gene TRBD1, 6 bases. V was trimmed by 0 bases and J by 5 bases, leaving 11 bases between them. The CDR3 totals 15 residues. Germline V CDR1 and CDR2: SGDLS, YYNGEE.

The rearrangement uses TRBV5-1 and TRBJ1-1; 8 bases line up with TRBD1. Trimming at V came to 4 bases and at J to 1 base, leaving 3 bases not matched to a gene. Germline assignment: CDR1 SGHRS and CDR2 YFSETQ. This CDR3 contains 14 residues. CDR3 amino acids: CASSGTGSNTEAFF. CDR3 nucleotides: TGCGCCAGCAGCGGGACAGGTTCGAACACTGAAGCTTTCTTT.

This clone was detected only a few times. Other DNA sequences of this sample code for an identical CDR3. The V gene is TRBV30, the J gene TRBJ2-2; 9 bases map to TRBD1. The CDR3 spans 14 residues. With V trimmed by 3 bases and J by 4 bases, 3 bases remained unmatched. From germline, CDR1 is GTSNPN and CDR2 SVGIG (reference sequence). The CDR3 nucleotides are TGTGCCTGGAGCGGGACAGGGCGCACCGGGGAGCTGTTTTTT. Protein: CAWSGTGRTGELFF.

The rearrangement uses TRBV18 and TRBJ1-1; D ambiguous. The CDR3 runs to 15 residues. The V and J ends lost 1 base and 0 bases respectively, with 9 bases between them. Germline V gene data show CDR1 as KGHSH and CDR2 as LQKENI. CDR3 nucleotides: TGTGCCAGCTCACCACTTTCGGGAGTGAACACTGAAGCTTTCTTT. Residues: CASSPLSGVNTEAFF.

V is TRBV9 and J is TRBJ2-5, with D perhaps TRBD1 (6 bases). This CDR3 has 15 residues. Germline assignment: CDR1 SGDLS and CDR2 YYNGEE. V shed 3 bases and J shed 2 bases, with 14 bases lying between them. For the CDR3, the DNA is TGTGCCAGCAGCGCCTTGACAGGATTACAAGAGACCCAGTACTTC. This sequence encodes CASSALTGLQETQYF.

V is TRBV18 and J is TRBJ1-2; unclear D gene. CDR1 is KGHSH, CDR2 LQKENI, per germline. The germline V and J ends were trimmed by 6 bases and 7 bases, with 24 bases remaining between them. CDR3 length: 16 amino acids. For the CDR3, the DNA is TGTGCCAGCTCCCAAACGGGGAGGACGGCGCACGGTGGCTACACCTTC. It encodes CASSQTGRTAHGGYTF.